These 15 T cell receptor beta chains came from one sample sequenced in a study of blood T cell repertoires in COVID-19 (dated by TCRdb to between 2020 and 2021). Library construction relied on the immunoSEQ multiplex PCR assay. In its TCRdb copy, this immuneACCESS table keeps in-frame sequences only and misses some clones. Where compared with another copy, unresolved V genes explain less than half of these, and the others have no known cause. For this sample there are 150,000 to 200,000 clones; around three quarters appear just once. The top ten hold about 15% of the sample. Sequencing used PBMCs or T cells enriched from blood (not recorded which). These receptors all come from a woman in her forties or fifties with acute COVID-19.

The rearrangement uses TRBV11-2 and TRBJ1-3; 10 nucleotides match TRBD1. The germline V gene has CDR1 SGHAT and CDR2 FQNNGV. J was trimmed by 6 bases and V by 5 bases; bases with no gene match: 4. The CDR3 runs to 14 residues. The chain's CDR3 is CASSPTGGLNTIYF. CDR3 bases: TGTGCCAGCAGCCCGACAGGGGGCCTAAACACCATATATTTT.

The V call is TRBV5-1, the J call TRBJ2-6; 10 bases match TRBD1. The CDR3 consists of 17 residues. V lost 2 bases, J lost 2 bases, and 4 bases stayed unmatched. The germline gives CDR1 SGHRS, CDR2 YFSETQ. The DNA for the CDR3 is TGCGCCAGCAGCTTTGGACAGGGGGTGACTGGGGCCAACGTCCTGACTTTC. It is translated as CASSFGQGVTGANVLTF.

The genes are TRBV4-1 and TRBJ1-3; D is unclear. The CDR3 is 15 residues long. The V end was cut by 1 base, the J end by 0 bases, with 7 bases between. Germline CDR1 reads MGHRA; CDR2 reads YSYEKL. This chain's CDR3 is CASSQVTGSGNTIYF. The CDR3 DNA sequence: TGCGCCAGCAGCCAAGTTACGGGCTCTGGAAACACCATATATTTT.

The rearrangement links TRBV27 to TRBJ1-6; 8 nucleotides line up with TRBD1. Looked up from germline, CDR1 is MNHEY and CDR2 is SMNVEV (reference sequence). The length of the CDR3 is 16 residues. V trimming: 5 bases; J trimming: 7 bases; junction bases outside the gene matches: 10. CDR3 bases: TGTGCCAGCAGTGGGGGGAGACAGGGGAGGAATTCACCCCTCCACTTT. Translated: CASSGGRQGRNSPLHF.

The V gene is TRBV5-1, the J gene TRBJ1-6; 7 bases match TRBD1. Per germline, CDR1 SGHRS and CDR2 YFSETQ. Trimming removed 0 bases from V and 7 bases from J; junction bases left unmatched: 4. The CDR3 runs 15 residues. The CDR3 DNA reads as TGCGCCAGCAGCTTGGCCGTACAGGGGAATTCACCCCTCCACTTT. Translation gives CASSLAVQGNSPLHF. The full variable domain, completed using reference TRBV5-1 and TRBJ1-6, is KAGVTQTPRYLIKTRGQQVTLSCSPISGHRSVSWYQQTPGQGLQFLFEYFSETQRNKGNFPGRFSGRQFSNSRSEMNVSTLELGDSALYLCASSLAVQGNSPLHFGNGTRLTVT.

The rearrangement joins TRBV7-8 to TRBJ2-5, with a possible D match to TRBD1 (8 bases). Germline V gene sequence: CDR1 SGHVS, CDR2 FQNEAQ. The CDR3 spans 22 residues. V shed 3 bases and J shed 1 base, with 33 bases lying between them. The DNA for the CDR3 is TGTGCCAGCAGCTTCAGCGGGACGGGGCAGGCCATGATCCAGGGGGCCCAAGAGACCCAGTACTTC. Translated, it gives CASSFSGTGQAMIQGAQETQYF.

This chain connects TRBV4-3 to TRBJ2-3; 9 nucleotides line up with TRBD2. Germline loops: CDR1 LGHNA, CDR2 YSLEER. After removal of 1 base from V and 3 bases from J, the junction contained 11 bases not matched to a gene. There are 18 residues in the CDR3. CDR3 protein: CASSQVLQSGGMTDTQYF. The CDR3 nucleotides read TGCGCCAGCAGCCAAGTCCTCCAGAGCGGGGGGATGACAGATACGCAGTATTTT.

The gene calls are TRBV5-1 and TRBJ2-3, with TRBD1 matching 8 bases. The CDR3 spans 16 residues. The V gene's germline CDR1 is SGHRS and CDR2 YFSETQ. V dropped 2 bases and J dropped 1; count of bases not matched to a gene: 6. CDR3 sequence reads: CASSLNQGAGTDTQYF. In DNA form, the CDR3 reads TGCGCCAGCAGCTTAAACCAGGGGGCTGGCACAGATACGCAGTATTTT.

The V gene is TRBV18, the J gene TRBJ1-4; a possible D gene is TRBD1 (5 bases). The CDR3 contains 15 residues. Looked up from germline, CDR1 is KGHSH and CDR2 is LQKENI. V lost 2 bases and J 4 bases, leaving 11 bases between the germline ends. The CDR3 DNA reads as TGTGCCAGCTCACCAGTCGACAGTGATAATGAAAAACTGTTTTTT. Amino acid sequence: CASSPVDSDNEKLFF. The full variable domain, with the rest looked up from reference TRBV18 and TRBJ1-4, is NAGVMQNPRHLVRRRGQEARLRCSPMKGHSHVYWYRQLPEEGLKFMVYLQKENIIDESGMPKERFSAEFPKEGPSILRIQQVVRGDSAAYFCASSPVDSDNEKLFFGSGTQLSVL.

The chain joins TRBV5-1 to TRBJ1-2, with TRBD1 identical over 9 bases. Looked up from germline, CDR1 is SGHRS and CDR2 is YFSETQ. Trimming took 3 bases from V and 7 from J; bases not matched to a gene: 13. The CDR3 runs to 16 residues. The CDR3 is CASSSPGQGWIGGYTF. The DNA for the CDR3 is TGCGCCAGCAGCTCCCCGGGACAGGGTTGGATAGGTGGCTACACCTTC.

This clone was counted a few times. V usage is TRBV4-1 and J usage is TRBJ2-5, with D tentatively TRBD1 (7 bases). Germline-derived CDR1 and CDR2 are MGHRA and YSYEKL. The CDR3 totals 15 residues. Trimming removed 1 base from V and 4 bases from J, with 13 bases in between. The CDR3 sequence: CASSQAEGALETQYF. CDR3 sequence (DNA): TGCGCCAGCAGCCAAGCGGAGGGGGCGTTAGAGACCCAGTACTTC.

The J gene is TRBJ2-5, the V gene TRBV30, with TRBD2 matching 8 bases. The CDR3 sequence is 12 residues long. In germline, CDR1 is GTSNPN, CDR2 SVGIG (reference sequence). J lost 6 bases, V lost 3 bases, and 3 bases had no gene match. The CDR3 nucleotides are TGTGCCTGGAGCGGGGGGGCACAGACCCAGTACTTC. Translation: CAWSGGAQTQYF.

This rearrangement joins TRBV19 to TRBJ1-6; D is possibly TRBD1 (6 bases). Trimming stripped 5 bases from V and 7 bases from J, with 15 bases between. The germline V gene has CDR1 LNHDA and CDR2 SQIVND (reference sequence). The CDR3 consists of 15 residues. The CDR3 DNA reads as TGTGCCAGTAGTTCGGACAGCCCCACAAATTCACCCCTCCACTTT. Translation gives CASSSDSPTNSPLHF.

This clone has just one count. The rearrangement joins TRBV7-3 to TRBJ2-1; 10 bases are shared with TRBD2. The junction had 19 bases not matched to a gene; V was cut back by 2 bases and J by 9 bases. The CDR3 totals 19 residues. The germline gives CDR1 SGHTA, CDR2 FQGTGA. The CDR3 here is CASSLWGSGGLDGESEQFF. Written as DNA, the CDR3 is TGTGCCAGCAGCTTATGGGGTAGCGGGGGGCTCGACGGCGAGTCTGAGCAGTTCTTC.

The rearrangement links TRBV9 to TRBJ2-3; weak D call: TRBD2 (5 bases). The CDR3 sequence is 16 residues long. The V gene's germline CDR1 is SGDLS and CDR2 YYNGEE. Trimming stripped 6 bases from V and 2 bases from J, with 19 bases between. CDR3 loop: CASTLGPRLNTDTQYF. CDR3 nucleotides: TGTGCCAGCACGCTCGGCCCCCGACTAAACACAGATACGCAGTATTTT.